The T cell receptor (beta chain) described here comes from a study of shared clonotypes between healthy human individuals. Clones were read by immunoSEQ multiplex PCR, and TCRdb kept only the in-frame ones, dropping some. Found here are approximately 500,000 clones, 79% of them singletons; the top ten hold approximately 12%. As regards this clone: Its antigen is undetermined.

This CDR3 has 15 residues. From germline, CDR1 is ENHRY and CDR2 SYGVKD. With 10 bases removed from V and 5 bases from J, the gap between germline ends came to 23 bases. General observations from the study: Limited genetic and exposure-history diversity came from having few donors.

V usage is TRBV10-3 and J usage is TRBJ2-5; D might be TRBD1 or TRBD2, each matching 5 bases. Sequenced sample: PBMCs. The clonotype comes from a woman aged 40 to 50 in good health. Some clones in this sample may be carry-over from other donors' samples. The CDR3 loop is CATLRQSTEGETQYF. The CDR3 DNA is TGTGCCACCCTCCGACAGTCCACCGAGGGGGAGACCCAGTACTTC.